This T cell receptor beta chain was identified in a study of blood T cell repertoires in COVID-19. Looking at the study overall: There were acute and convalescent COVID-19 samples, and they came from the United States, Italy and Spain. PBMCs, B-cell-depleted T cells, or T cells were the source of the cDNA or gDNA that made up the material.

Enrollment of patients from Seattle took place during active infection, with longitudinal follow-up. Assay used: immunoSEQ multiplex PCR; TCRdb lists only in-frame clones, some missing. The sample includes a few hundred thousand clones, around 90% of them seen just once. The sequenced sample was peripheral blood. The clonotype comes from a young man with COVID-19, enrolled during active disease.

The CDR3 reads CASSIGAGTYEQYF. The DNA for the CDR3 is TGTGCCAGTAGTATAGGAGCGGGGACTTACGAGCAGTACTTC. The chain couples TRBV19 to TRBJ2-7, with TRBD2 matching 7 bases. The V and J ends lost 1 base and 4 bases, in that order; junction bases with no gene match: 4. There are 14 residues in the CDR3. Germline CDR1 reads LNHDA; CDR2 reads SQIVND (reference sequence).